This TCR beta chain was retrieved from a study of T cell changes during pregnancy in multiple sclerosis. Profiled with immunoSEQ multiplex PCR; TCRdb holds only in-frame clones, not every one. Of about 31,000 clones listed, 87% are singletons. The clonotype was recovered from a female donor with multiple sclerosis, enrolled in a pregnancy study. Specimen: CD8+ T cells from peripheral blood mononuclear cells, collected before pregnancy.

CDR3 sequence reads: CASSVGSQTTSENTIYF. CDR3 DNA sequence: TGTGCCAGCAGCGTAGGGAGTCAGACTACCTCGGAGAACACCATATATTTT. The chain couples TRBV9 to TRBJ1-3; D unclear. With 0 bases removed from V and 7 bases from J, the gap between germline ends came to 20 bases. Germline V gives CDR1 SGDLS, CDR2 YYNGEE. The CDR3 sequence is 17 residues long. Full variable domain (missing parts from reference TRBV9 and TRBJ1-3): DSGVTQTPKHLITATGQRVTLRCSPRSGDLSVYWYQQSLDQGLQFLIQYYNGEERAKGNILERFSAQQFPDLHSELNLSSLELGDSALYFCASSVGSQTTSENTIYFGEGSWLTVV.